These 31 T cell receptor beta chains were all obtained from the same sample, sequenced in a study of regulatory T cells in long-lasting Graves disease. Assembly of TCR beta libraries relied on iRepertoire HTBI primers together with Arm-PCR of CDR3 regions. TCRdb re-called the multiplex PCR reads with MiXCR, one entry per CDR3 protein. The sample yields 250,000 to 300,000 distinct CDR3 sequences, 15% to 20% seen once. Indicated time point: newly diagnosed GD, antithyroid drugs for less than 3 months. Construction of the TCR library relied on RNA isolated from PBMCs. Separately, the same data were catalogued under a study of T cells in Graves' hyperthyroidism and ophthalmopathy.

The sample consisted of peripheral blood mononuclear cells (PBMCs), taken at new diagnosis, from a patient treated with antithyroid drugs. The receptors shown here come from a woman in her 30s with Graves disease.

This clonotype came up a few times. The chain has TRBV5-5 and TRBJ2-1; TRBD1 matches at 8 bases. Germline trimming cut 4 bases from V and 5 bases from J; bases unmatched to any gene: 8. Germline V lookup: CDR1 SGHKS, CDR2 YYEKEE (reference sequence). CDR3 length: 15 residues. The CDR3 nucleotides are TGTGCCAGCAGCGCACAGACAGGGGCTAACAATGAGCAGTTCTTC. Its protein is CASSAQTGANNEQFF. Complete variable domain (other parts from reference TRBV5-5 and TRBJ2-1): DAGVTQSPTHLIKTRGQQVTLRCSPISGHKSVSWYQQVLGQGPQFIFQYYEKEERGRGNFPDRFSARQFPNYSSELNVNALLLGDSALYLCASSAQTGANNEQFFGPGTRLTVL.

The chain couples TRBV7-3 to TRBJ2-2; D remains unclear. Germline V CDR1 and CDR2: SGHTA, FQGTGA. CDR3 size: 15 residues. Trimming left V 0 bases short and J 5 bases short, with 10 bases between. CDR3 region: CASSLTGTRTGELFF. The CDR3 nucleotides read TGTGCCAGCAGCTTAACGGGAACGAGGACCGGGGAGCTGTTTTTT.

The rearrangement joins TRBV5-6 to TRBJ2-1; TRBD2 agrees at 10 bases. Germline trimming cut 5 bases from V and 8 bases from J; bases unmatched to any gene: 1. Germline V gene lookup returns CDR1 SGHDT and CDR2 YYEEEE. The CDR3 contains 12 residues. The CDR3 sequence is CASSSGGHEQFF. The CDR3 region has the DNA TGTGCCAGCAGTAGCGGGGGGCATGAGCAGTTCTTC. The variable domain in full, with the rest retrieved from reference TRBV5-6 and TRBJ2-1, is DAGVTQSPTHLIKTRGQQVTLRCSPKSGHDTVSWYQQALGQGPQFIFQYYEEEERQRGNFPDRFSGHQFPNYSSELNVNALLLGDSALYLCASSSGGHEQFFGPGTRLTVL.

This clonotype occurred many times. This rearrangement joins TRBV7-9 to TRBJ2-2, with D maybe TRBD2 (5 bases). The CDR3 has 16 residues. V was shortened by 3 bases and J by 7 bases, with 18 bases between the two germline ends. The germline V gene encodes CDR1 SEHNR and CDR2 FQNEAQ (reference sequence). For the CDR3, the DNA is TGTGCCAGCAGCTTCCGTCTCGGTTGGGGAGACGGGGAGCTGTTTTTT. Amino acid sequence: CASSFRLGWGDGELFF.

This clonotype was detected ten times or more. V and J are TRBV4-1 and TRBJ1-5; D remains unclear. The V and J ends lost 1 base and 3 bases respectively, with 7 bases between them. The CDR3 extends over 14 amino acids. CDR1 MGHRA and CDR2 YSYEKL come from the germline V gene. The CDR3 sequence is CASSQVRDNQPQHF. CDR3 in DNA: TGCGCCAGCAGCCAAGTTCGGGACAATCAGCCCCAGCATTTT.

This clonotype was observed many times. The V gene is TRBV3-1, the J gene TRBJ1-2, with TRBD1 matching over 7 bases. Germline lookup yields CDR1 LGHDT and CDR2 YNNKEL (reference sequence). Trimming cost V 4 bases and J 8 bases; bases outside gene matches: 13. The CDR3 spans 15 residues. In DNA form, the CDR3 reads TGTGCCAGCAGCCCTTTAGAGGGGGCGGTTGAAGGCTACACCTTC. Its translation: CASSPLEGAVEGYTF.

As regards this clonotype: A much larger clone differs from this one at a single base, so this may be a read error. V and J are TRBV3-1 and TRBJ2-5; a possible D gene is TRBD2 (6 bases). There are 13 residues in the CDR3. V was cut by 1 base and J by 5 bases, with 8 bases left in between. CDR1 is LGHDT, CDR2 YNNKEL, per germline (reference sequence). CDR3 sequence: CASSQAGRETQYF. The CDR3 bases are TGTGCCAGCAGCCAAGCGGGGAGGGAGACCCAGTACTTC.

This clonotype was counted many times. V usage is TRBV11-1 and J usage is TRBJ2-5; no reliable D call. The CDR3 consists of 12 residues. Trimming removed 2 bases at V and 0 bases at J, with 1 base between. Germline V CDR1 and CDR2: SGHAT, FQDESV (reference sequence). The CDR3 DNA follows: TGTGCCAGCAGCTTAAACCAAGAGACCCAGTACTTC. Its protein product is CASSLNQETQYF.

The table lists this clonotype with a few counts. The chain is built from TRBV6-1 and TRBJ1-2; D uncertain. V was pared by 8 bases and J by 4 bases, with 14 bases between. This CDR3 has 13 amino acids. Germline lookup yields CDR1 MNHNS and CDR2 SASEGT. CDR3 loop: CASAEVGGYGYTF. DNA of the CDR3: TGTGCCAGCGCAGAGGTGGGTGGCTATGGCTACACCTTC.

In this sample, this clonotype turned up a few times. This may be a read error, as it is one base from a much larger clone. The chain has TRBV7-2 and TRBJ2-1, with 8 bases fitting TRBD2. Per the germline V gene, CDR1 is SGHTA and CDR2 is FQGNSA. The CDR3 is 15 residues long. The CDR3 DNA reads as TGTGTCAGCAGCTTATCCCGGACTAGCCAAAATGAGCAGTTCTTC. Translation gives CVSSLSRTSQNEQFF. The full variable domain, rest sourced from reference TRBV7-2 and TRBJ2-1, is GAGVSQSPSNKVTEKGKDVELRCDPISGHTALYWYRQSLGQGLEFLIYFQGNSAPDKSGLPSDRFSAERTGGSVSTLTIQRTQQEDSAVYLCVSSLSRTSQNEQFFGPGTRLTVL.

V gene TRBV6-1 combines with J gene TRBJ2-6; D gene unclear. Trimming removed 2 bases from V and 2 bases from J, with 7 bases in between. CDR1 is MNHNS, CDR2 SASEGT, per germline. The CDR3 totals 15 residues. The CDR3 region has the DNA TGTGCCAGCAGTGAAAGCGCTGCTGGGGCCAACGTCCTGACTTTC. Translating it yields CASSESAAGANVLTF.

Comments on this clonotype: A much larger clone differs by one base, so this may be a read error. A read error is likely, as this CDR3 ends without the conserved phenylalanine or tryptophan. The chain recombines TRBV3-1 with TRBJ2-3; D tentatively reads TRBD1 or TRBD2 (6 bases each). The CDR3 consists of 14 residues. V lost 3 bases and J 2 bases, leaving 9 bases between the germline ends. Germline V gene lookup returns CDR1 LGHDT and CDR2 YNNKEL (reference sequence). The CDR3 DNA reads as TGTGCCAGCAGCCATGGGGGGCCCACAGATACGCAGTATCTT. Amino acids: CASSHGGPTDTQYL.

This clonotype was recorded at least ten times. The V and J genes are TRBV6-1 and TRBJ2-7, with 10 bases fitting TRBD2. The ends lost 5 bases at V and 7 bases at J; junction bases unmatched: 14. This CDR3 contains 16 residues. Germline values: CDR1 MNHNS, CDR2 SASEGT. The CDR3 loop reads CASSRKPGLATDEQYF. The DNA of the CDR3 is TGTGCCAGCAGTCGGAAACCGGGACTAGCGACTGATGAGCAGTACTTC.

In its sample, this clonotype was seen many times. This chain joins TRBV6-2 or TRBV6-3 and TRBJ2-2; D is possibly TRBD2 (6 bases). Germline V gene lookup returns CDR1 MNHEY and CDR2 SVGEGT. Deletions cut 5 bases from V and 4 bases from J, with 17 bases between. The CDR3 runs 16 residues. CDR3 sequence: CASSVRDSRTTGELFF. The CDR3 DNA reads TGTGCCAGCAGTGTCCGGGACTCAAGAACCACCGGGGAGCTGTTTTTT.

This clonotype has ten or more counts. This chain connects TRBV2 to TRBJ1-1, with no clear D. Looked up from germline, CDR1 is SNHLY and CDR2 is FYNNEI. The CDR3 is made up of 13 amino acids. Trimming pared 4 bases from V and 4 bases from J, leaving 10 bases between. The CDR3: CASSGDIGTEAFF. Written as DNA, the CDR3 is TGTGCCAGCAGTGGAGACATCGGCACTGAAGCTTTCTTT.

This clonotype was seen ten or more times. This sequence joins TRBV11-1 and TRBJ1-2; D uncertain. V lost 1 base and J lost 7, with 7 bases in between. The germline gives CDR1 SGHAT, CDR2 FQDESV (reference sequence). This CDR3 contains 12 residues. The CDR3 region is CASSLDWSGYTF. CDR3 bases: TGTGCCAGCAGCTTAGATTGGAGTGGCTACACCTTC.

This clonotype was seen at least ten times. The gene calls are TRBV6-1 and TRBJ1-1; D not resolved. Trimming shortened V by 11 bases and J by 1 base, and 11 bases separated the two germline ends. This CDR3 contains 12 residues. Germline lookup yields CDR1 MNHNS and CDR2 SASEGT. The CDR3 spells CASEVGNTEAFF. CDR3 in DNA: TGTGCCTCCGAGGTAGGGAACACTGAAGCTTTCTTT.

This clonotype showed up many times. At one end, the junction sequence differs from germline, possibly due to a read error. The rearrangement uses TRBV13 and TRBJ2-5; 7 bases fit TRBD1. CDR3 length: 15 residues. CDR1 PRHDT and CDR2 FYEKMQ come from the germline V gene (reference sequence). CDR3 sequence: CASSGRGQVQETQYF. In DNA form, the CDR3 reads TGCGCCAGCAGCGGAAGAGGACAGGTTCAAGAGACCCAGTACTTC.

This clonotype was counted many times. The V and J genes are TRBV6-1 and TRBJ2-1; D remains ambiguous. The CDR3 sequence is 13 residues long. The V end lost 2 bases, the J end lost 8 bases, and 10 bases lay between the germline ends. Germline loops: CDR1 MNHNS, CDR2 SASEGT. The CDR3 sequence: CASSERYVDEQFF. CDR3 nucleotide sequence: TGTGCCAGCAGTGAAAGATACGTAGATGAGCAGTTCTTC.

This clonotype was counted many times. This chain links TRBV2 with TRBJ1-5; 7 nucleotides line up with TRBD1. The CDR3 consists of 15 residues. V shed 1 base and J 7 bases; nucleotides not matched to a gene: 7. Germline lookup yields CDR1 SNHLY and CDR2 FYNNEI. CDR3: CASSEDSTGAQPQHF. Here the CDR3 DNA reads TGTGCCAGCAGTGAAGATTCCACAGGGGCCCAGCCCCAGCATTTT.

This clonotype came up many times. The chain couples TRBV5-1 to TRBJ2-1; 10 bases fit TRBD1. Trimming removed 5 bases from V and 5 bases from J; junction bases left unmatched: 7. The CDR3 extends over 15 amino acids. Germline values: CDR1 SGHRS, CDR2 YFSETQ. Here the CDR3 reads CASSAGTGVHNEQFF. The CDR3 DNA is TGCGCCAGCAGTGCCGGGACAGGGGTCCACAATGAGCAGTTCTTC.

The rearrangement uses TRBV9 and TRBJ2-2; TRBD1 or TRBD2 may be the D gene (5 bases each). Trimming stripped 0 bases from V and 5 bases from J, with 14 bases between. Germline CDR1 is SGDLS and CDR2 is YYNGEE. The CDR3 loop spans 16 amino acids. In nucleotides, the CDR3 is TGTGCCAGCAGCGTAGGAGGGACGGCTCGAACCGGGGAGCTGTTTTTT. It specifies CASSVGGTARTGELFF.

The table lists this clonotype with many counts. An end of the junction does not agree with germline; a read error may underlie this. The V and J genes are TRBV5-1 and TRBJ1-1; a weak D match, TRBD1 (6 bases). The germline V gene encodes CDR1 SGHRS and CDR2 YFSETQ. The CDR3 extends over 14 amino acids. This CDR3 is CASSLRGPNTEAFF. The CDR3 DNA sequence: TGTGCCAGCAGCTTACGGGGGCCTAACACTGAAGCTTTCTTT.

This clonotype was recorded many times. This chain uses TRBV10-3 with TRBJ2-7; 7 bases align to TRBD2. Trimming at V came to 4 bases and at J to 3 bases, leaving 3 bases not matched to a gene. The CDR3 sequence is 13 residues long. CDR1 and CDR2 (germline): ENHRY, SYGVKD. The CDR3 DNA is TGTGCCATCAGTGGGGGGGGGGTCTACGAGCAGTACTTC. It codes for CAISGGGVYEQYF.

This clonotype was observed many times. The chain uses TRBV10-3 and TRBJ1-3; D remains ambiguous. Trimming stripped 10 bases from V and 0 bases from J, with 13 bases between. The CDR3 has 14 amino acids. Germline CDR1 reads ENHRY; CDR2 reads SYGVKD. CDR3 bases: TGTGCCAGCTCTACGGGGAGCTCTGGAAACACCATATATTTT. Protein sequence: CASSTGSSGNTIYF.

This chain connects TRBV12-3 or TRBV12-4 to TRBJ1-2; D unresolved. V was shortened by 8 bases and J by 0 bases, with 13 bases between the two germline ends. The CDR3 runs to 14 residues. DNA of the CDR3: TGTGCCAGCGGCAGTGGACCGCCTAACTATGGCTACACCTTC. It yields the protein CASGSGPPNYGYTF.

This clonotype was picked up many times. The V call is TRBV3-1, the J call TRBJ2-1; D possibly corresponds to TRBD1 (6 bases). In germline, CDR1 is LGHDT, CDR2 YNNKEL (reference sequence). V shed 2 bases and J shed 6 bases, with 14 bases lying between them. This CDR3 has 15 residues. The CDR3 DNA sequence: TGTGCCAGCAGCCAATACAGGGACAAGGGCAATGAGCAGTTCTTC. The encoded protein is CASSQYRDKGNEQFF.

For the CDR3, the DNA is TGCAGTGCTAGGCTCCGAGCTAGCGGGGGAGATGAGCAGTTCTTC. Its protein is CSARLRASGGDEQFF. The chain employs TRBV20-1 and TRBJ2-1; 10 bases match TRBD2. V lost 3 bases, J lost 8 bases, and 10 bases stayed unmatched. CDR1 and CDR2 (germline): DFQATT, SNEGSKA (reference sequence). CDR3 length: 15 residues.

This clonotype was counted at least ten times. The chain has TRBV20-1 and TRBJ2-7, with D uncertain. Trimming removed 7 bases at V and 2 bases at J, with 9 bases between. Germline CDR1 is DFQATT and CDR2 is SNEGSKA (reference sequence). This CDR3 is 11 amino acids long. The chain's CDR3 is CSVSRTYEQYF. The DNA of the CDR3 is TGCAGTGTATCCAGGACCTACGAGCAGTACTTC.

This clonotype has ten or more counts. V usage is TRBV5-4 and J usage is TRBJ2-5; 16 bases line up with TRBD2. The CDR3 is 18 amino acids. The V gene end was trimmed by 0 bases and the J gene end by 3 bases; junction bases not matched to a gene: 5. Germline assignment: CDR1 SGHNT and CDR2 YYREEE (reference sequence). CDR3 DNA sequence: TGTGCCAGCAGCTTGGGATTTGGGACTAGCGGGGGGGAAGAGACCCAGTACTTC. Translated, it gives CASSLGFGTSGGEETQYF.

This clonotype was seen only a few times. V is TRBV19 and J is TRBJ1-2; D is unclear. The CDR3 is made up of 14 amino acids. The V and J ends lost 0 bases and 4 bases respectively, with 9 bases between them. Germline CDR1 LNHDA, CDR2 SQIVND (reference sequence). In DNA, the CDR3 is TGTGCCAGTAGTATAGAAACACGGGGCTATGGCTACACCTTC. Amino acids: CASSIETRGYGYTF.